This record covers a single T cell receptor beta chain. Its antigen is still unknown. This entry belongs to a study of radiation and T cells in renal cell carcinoma. Germline V gene sequence: CDR1 MGHRA, CDR2 YSYEKL. V dropped 1 base and J dropped 1; count of bases not matched to a gene: 4. This CDR3 is 16 amino acids long. Study-level points and caveats: Top tumor clonotypes rose in blood 2 weeks post-radiation, then contracted.

The sample's time point: blood 4 weeks post-SBRT, at nephrectomy. Indicated treatment: 15 Gy SBRT to primary tumor, nephrectomy 4 weeks later. Nephrectomy followed 15 Gy stereotactic body radiation by 4 weeks. The tumor was a clear cell renal cell carcinoma. Only in-frame clones appear in the TCRdb table, and some are missing; sequencing was by immunoSEQ multiplex PCR. Of 75,000 to 95,000 clones listed, around four fifths are singletons. The chain recombines TRBV4-1 with TRBJ2-3, with 8 bases identical to TRBD1. This sequence was found in a man aged 50 or older with renal cell carcinoma. The sample in question was blood, obtained from a patient whose treatment included radiotherapy and nephrectomy. CDR3 in amino acids: CASSQAVTGGTDTQYF. DNA of the CDR3: TGCGCCAGCAGCCAAGCTGTGACAGGGGGCACAGATACGCAGTATTTT.